This TCR beta chain was profiled in a study of cytomegalovirus exposure and HLA in healthy donors. Regarding the study as a whole: CMV serostatus stood as the only immune exposure information on hand.

This CDR3 has 14 residues. The germline CDR1 and CDR2 sequences are MNHEY and SVGAGI. V lost 5 bases, J lost 8 bases, and 5 bases stayed unmatched. The PCR was carried out with 60 Vbeta primers and 13 Jbeta primers. TCRdb keeps only in-frame clones here, not all; method: immunoSEQ multiplex PCR. The data hold about 63,000 clones, with 65% to 85% observed a single time. With respect to this clone: The target antigen is unknown.

The sample consisted of PBMCs. The receptor was isolated from a woman aged 25 to 39 in good health and CMV-seronegative. The rearrangement links TRBV6-5 to TRBJ1-3; 11 positions match TRBD1. The CDR3: CASSEGTGGHTIYF. For the CDR3, the DNA is TGTGCCAGCAGTGAAGGGACAGGGGGGCACACCATATATTTT.